These T cell receptor beta chains were read from a single sample in a study of shared clonotypes between healthy human individuals. TCRdb keeps only in-frame clones here, not all; method: immunoSEQ multiplex PCR. The table records some 2.1 million clones, roughly 93% of them present only once. Sequencing was done on a sample of naive CD8+ T cells from PBMCs. The receptor source for this set is a man between 18 and 29 years old in good health. Some clones in this sample may be carry-over from other donors' samples. Each CDR3 is given with its conserved first and last residue. D genes are given only for firm matches. Expanded clones get a size class; other rows say once, few or many, or leave the size out.

clone size	V gene	D gene	CDR3 length	J gene	CDR3 protein	CDR3 DNA
-	TRBV10-3	-	15	TRBJ2-1	CAISEVGSGLNEQFF	TGTGCCATCAGTGAGGTCGGCTCCGGGCTCAATGAGCAGTTCTTC
-	TRBV27	-	15	TRBJ2-7	CASSSIGPSSYEQYF	TGTGCCAGCAGTTCGATAGGGCCCAGCTCCTACGAGCAGTACTTC
-	TRBV9	TRBD1	18	TRBJ1-2	CASSVEGTGGAGNYGYTF	TGTGCCAGCAGCGTAGAGGGGACAGGGGGCGCGGGGAACTATGGCTACACCTTC
-	TRBV5-1	TRBD1	16	TRBJ1-3	CASSPSGTGSGNTIYF	TGCGCCAGCAGCCCCTCAGGGACAGGGAGCGGAAACACCATATATTTT
-	TRBV27	-	15	TRBJ2-7	CASSLSGGASYEQYF	TGTGCCAGCAGTTTATCGGGGGGTGCATCCTACGAGCAGTACTTC
-	TRBV2	-	13	TRBJ2-7	CASSEDRSYEQYF	TGTGCCAGCAGTGAAGACAGGTCCTACGAGCAGTACTTC
-	TRBV5-6	-	15	TRBJ1-1	CASSPRDLLNTEAFF	TGTGCCAGCAGCCCTCGGGACCTATTGAACACTGAAGCTTTCTTT
-	TRBV6-5	TRBD1	15	TRBJ1-2	CASSYTAGGGYGYTF	TGTGCCAGCAGTTACACGGCAGGGGGCGGCTATGGCTACACCTTC
-	TRBV6-1	-	15	TRBJ1-1	CASSESAARDTEAFF	TGTGCCAGCAGTGAATCAGCCGCCCGAGACACTGAAGCTTTCTTT
-	TRBV6-5	-	15	TRBJ2-1	CASSYFRGPGNEQFF	TGTGCCAGCAGTTACTTCAGGGGCCCCGGCAATGAGCAGTTCTTC
-	TRBV29-1	-	14	TRBJ2-7	CSVEPGGTPYEQYF	TGCAGCGTTGAACCGGGGGGCACCCCCTACGAGCAGTACTTC
-	TRBV5-6	TRBD2	16	TRBJ2-1	CASSSGGGVGYNEQFF	TGTGCCAGCAGCTCGGGAGGCGGGGTAGGGTACAATGAGCAGTTCTTC
-	TRBV28	-	16	TRBJ1-1	CASSFGVGGIGTEAFF	TGTGCCAGCAGTTTTGGGGTAGGGGGGATCGGCACTGAAGCTTTCTTT
-	TRBV11-2	-	11	TRBJ1-1	CASSLLGEAFF	TGTGCCAGCAGCCTTTTGGGGGAAGCTTTCTTT
-	TRBV28	-	14	TRBJ2-7	CASSFTENSYEQYF	TGTGCCAGCAGTTTTACGGAAAACTCCTACGAGCAGTACTTC
-	TRBV28	-	13	TRBJ2-7	CASSPAVVYEQYF	TGTGCCAGCAGCCCCGCAGTGGTCTACGAGCAGTACTTC
-	TRBV7-2	-	14	TRBJ1-2	CASSSIGSNYGYTF	TGTGCCAGCAGCTCGATTGGCTCTAACTATGGCTACACCTTC
-	TRBV9	TRBD1	12	TRBJ1-2	CASTTGSYGYTF	TGTGCCAGCACGACAGGGTCCTATGGCTACACCTTC
-	TRBV19	-	13	TRBJ1-1	CASSILAGPEAFF	TGTGCCAGTAGTATATTAGCGGGACCTGAAGCTTTCTTT
-	TRBV28	-	15	TRBJ1-5	CASSSDTRTIQPQHF	TGTGCCAGCAGTTCAGACACCCGCACGATACAGCCCCAGCATTTT
-	TRBV7-9	TRBD2	15	TRBJ2-1	CASSRTSGKANEQFF	TGTGCCAGCAGCCGGACTAGCGGGAAGGCCAATGAGCAGTTCTTC
-	TRBV7-8	-	15	TRBJ2-1	CASSLGGVLYNEQFF	TGTGCCAGCAGCTTAGGCGGAGTACTCTACAATGAGCAGTTCTTC
-	TRBV5-1	-	14	TRBJ2-7	CASSLRGFSYEQYF	TGCGCCAGCAGCTTGCGCGGGTTCTCCTACGAGCAGTACTTC
-	TRBV9	-	17	TRBJ1-2	CASSANPVYSWLDGYTF	TGTGCCAGCAGCGCGAACCCAGTCTACAGCTGGCTCGATGGCTACACCTTC
-	TRBV5-1	TRBD2	14	TRBJ2-2	CASSAREGTGELFF	TGCGCCAGCAGCGCCAGGGAGGGGACCGGGGAGCTGTTTTTT
few	TRBV7-9	-	16	TRBJ1-5	CASSSALAHSNQPQHF	TGTGCCAGCAGCTCAGCGCTAGCTCATAGCAATCAGCCCCAGCATTTT
-	TRBV30	TRBD1	17	TRBJ2-3	CAWSTLRDRGREDTQYF	TGTGCCTGGAGTACCCTCCGGGACAGGGGGCGTGAAGATACGCAGTATTTT
-	TRBV28	-	14	TRBJ2-2	CASSLGSNTGELFF	TGTGCCAGCAGCCTAGGGTCGAACACCGGGGAGCTGTTTTTT
-	TRBV27	-	15	TRBJ2-2	CASSFDWDSTGELFF	TGTGCCAGCAGTTTTGATTGGGATTCCACCGGGGAGCTGTTTTTT
-	TRBV27	-	16	TRBJ2-1	CASHSVLGLAFNEQFF	TGTGCCAGCCATTCGGTCCTGGGATTAGCTTTCAATGAGCAGTTCTTC
few	TRBV7-9	-	12	TRBJ2-1	CASSRFGDEQFF	TGTGCCAGCAGCCGATTTGGGGATGAGCAGTTCTTC
-	TRBV29-1	TRBD1	11	TRBJ1-2	CSVRDSHGYTF	TGCAGCGTCCGGGACAGTCATGGCTACACCTTC
-	TRBV6-4	-	13	TRBJ2-7	CASSGFGAKEQYF	TGTGCCAGCAGTGGCTTCGGCGCGAAAGAGCAGTACTTC
-	TRBV5-6	-	16	TRBJ1-1	CASSLFLEREYTEAFF	TGTGCCAGCAGCTTGTTCTTGGAACGGGAATACACTGAAGCTTTCTTT
-	TRBV6-5	-	16	TRBJ1-1	CASSYRAGGMNTEAFF	TGTGCCAGCAGTTACCGGGCAGGTGGGATGAACACTGAAGCTTTCTTT
-	TRBV6-5	-	15	TRBJ2-1	CASSYRAGAYNEQFF	TGTGCCAGCAGTTACAGGGCAGGGGCCTACAATGAGCAGTTCTTC
-	TRBV27	-	14	TRBJ2-2	CASSLSENTGELFF	TGTGCCAGCAGTCTTAGCGAGAACACCGGGGAGCTGTTTTTT
once	TRBV19	-	15	TRBJ2-7	CASSHTGGRAYEQYF	TGTGCCAGTAGTCACACCGGGGGGCGAGCCTACGAGCAGTACTTC
-	TRBV29-1	TRBD2	13	TRBJ2-1	CSVLAGVSYEQFF	TGCAGCGTTCTAGCGGGAGTTAGCTATGAGCAGTTCTTC
-	TRBV9	TRBD2	15	TRBJ2-5	CASSVALGGQETQYF	TGTGCCAGCAGCGTAGCCCTGGGGGGGCAAGAGACCCAGTACTTC
-	TRBV5-1	TRBD2	18	TRBJ2-2	CASSFGLAGGITTGELFF	TGCGCCAGCAGCTTTGGACTAGCGGGAGGGATCACTACCGGGGAGCTGTTTTTT
few	TRBV14	TRBD1	16	TRBJ1-1	CASSQGTGLMNTEAFF	TGTGCCAGCAGCCAAGGGACAGGTCTCATGAACACTGAAGCTTTCTTT
-	TRBV7-9	TRBD1	14	TRBJ2-7	CASSLAGTGLEQYF	TGTGCCAGCAGCTTAGCGGGGACAGGTTTGGAGCAGTACTTC
-	TRBV7-8	TRBD2	17	TRBJ2-1	CASSLSIAGGPGYEQFF	TGTGCCAGCAGCTTATCTATAGCGGGAGGGCCCGGGTATGAGCAGTTCTTC
-	TRBV9	-	15	TRBJ2-1	CASSVESSSYNEQFF	TGTGCCAGCAGCGTGGAATCTAGCTCCTACAATGAGCAGTTCTTC
-	TRBV11-2	-	14	TRBJ1-2	CASSSLRTLYGYTF	TGTGCCAGCAGCTCCTTACGGACCCTCTATGGCTACACCTTC
-	TRBV5-6	-	15	TRBJ2-1	CASSLPQVLAHEQFF	TGTGCCAGCAGCTTGCCCCAAGTCCTCGCTCATGAGCAGTTCTTC
-	TRBV5-1	TRBD2	17	TRBJ2-5	CASSLKLAGESIETQYF	TGCGCCAGCAGCTTGAAACTAGCGGGAGAAAGCATTGAGACCCAGTACTTC
once	TRBV4-1	TRBD1	17	TRBJ1-4	CASSQRGQRATNEKLFF	TGCGCCAGCAGCCAGAGGGGACAGCGTGCAACTAATGAAAAACTGTTTTTT
-	TRBV7-2	-	15	TRBJ2-1	CASSWLGAQYNEQFF	TGTGCCAGCAGCTGGCTGGGGGCACAATACAATGAGCAGTTCTTC
once	TRBV21-1	-	19	TRBJ2-3	CASSKAPFLSGRGTDTQYF	TGTGCCAGCAGCAAAGCCCCCTTTCTTAGCGGGAGGGGCACAGATACGCAGTATTTT
-	TRBV28	TRBD2	13	TRBJ2-7	CATLSGRIDEQYF	TGTGCCACCCTTAGCGGGAGAATCGACGAGCAGTACTTC
-	TRBV30	TRBD2	14	TRBJ2-5	CAWKIRLAGETQYF	TGTGCCTGGAAGATCCGTCTAGCGGGCGAGACCCAGTACTTC